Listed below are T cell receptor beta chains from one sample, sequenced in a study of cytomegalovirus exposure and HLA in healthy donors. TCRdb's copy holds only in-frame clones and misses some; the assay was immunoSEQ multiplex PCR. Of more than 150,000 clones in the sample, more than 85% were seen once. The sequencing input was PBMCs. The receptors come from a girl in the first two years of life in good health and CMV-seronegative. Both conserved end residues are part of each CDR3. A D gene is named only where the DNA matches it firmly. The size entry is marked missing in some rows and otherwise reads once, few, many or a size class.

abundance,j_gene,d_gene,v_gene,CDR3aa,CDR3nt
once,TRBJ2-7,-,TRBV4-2,CASSQDSSYEQYF,TGTGCCAGCAGCCAAGACAGCTCCTACGAGCAGTACTTC
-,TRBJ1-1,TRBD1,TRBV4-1,CASSHRGRAEAFF,TGCGCCAGCAGCCACAGGGGGCGAGCTGAAGCTTTCTTT
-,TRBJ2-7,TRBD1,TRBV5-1,CASSPGQGLYEQYF,TGCGCCAGCAGCCCGGGACAGGGTCTCTACGAGCAGTACTTC
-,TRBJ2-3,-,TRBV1,CTSTYPGDTQYF,TGCACCAGCACATACCCGGGAGATACGCAGTATTTT
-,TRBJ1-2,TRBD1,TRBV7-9,CASSLRQGSTYGYTF,TGTGCCAGCAGCTTAAGACAGGGATCCACATATGGCTACACCTTC
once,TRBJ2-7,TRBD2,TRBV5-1,CASSGGGGYEQYF,TGCGCCAGCAGCGGCGGGGGGGGCTACGAGCAGTACTTC
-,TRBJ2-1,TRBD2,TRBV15,CATSRENPLAGGSPYNEQFF,TGTGCCACCAGCAGAGAGAACCCCCTCGCGGGCGGGAGCCCTTACAATGAGCAGTTCTTC
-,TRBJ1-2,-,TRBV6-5,CASSSHRDWGYTF,TGTGCCAGCAGTTCCCACAGGGATTGGGGCTACACCTTC
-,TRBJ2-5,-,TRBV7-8,CASSSTLRAGDSGYF,TGTGCCAGCAGCTCCACCCTTAGGGCAGGGGATAGTGGGTACTTC
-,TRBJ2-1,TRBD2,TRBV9,CASSVVAGGSYNEQFF,TGTGCCAGCAGCGTGGTAGCGGGGGGGTCGTACAATGAGCAGTTCTTC
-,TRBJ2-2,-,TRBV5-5,CASSLPTGPGELFF,TGTGCCAGCAGCTTGCCCACTGGGCCCGGGGAGCTGTTTTTT
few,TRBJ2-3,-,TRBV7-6,CASSPPRDFTDTQYF,TGTGCCAGCAGCCCTCCTCGCGACTTCACAGATACGCAGTATTTT
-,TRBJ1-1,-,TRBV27,CASSPQGTEAFF,TGTGCCAGCAGTCCACAGGGAACTGAAGCTTTCTTT
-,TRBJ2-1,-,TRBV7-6,CASRGQAGIGEQFF,TGTGCCAGCAGGGGACAAGCTGGGATAGGTGAGCAGTTCTTC
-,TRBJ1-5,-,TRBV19,CASTGEFNQPQHF,TGTGCCAGTACAGGGGAGTTCAATCAGCCCCAGCATTTT
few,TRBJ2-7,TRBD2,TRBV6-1,CASSITSGSYEQYF,TGTGCCAGCAGTATAACTAGCGGAAGCTACGAGCAGTACTTC
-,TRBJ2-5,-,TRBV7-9,CASRGIAGADGETQYF,TGTGCCAGCAGGGGAATAGCTGGGGCTGACGGCGAGACCCAGTACTTC
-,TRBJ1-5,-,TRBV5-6,CASSSQVQDYSNQPQHF,TGTGCCAGCAGCTCCCAGGTCCAGGACTATAGCAATCAGCCCCAGCATTTT
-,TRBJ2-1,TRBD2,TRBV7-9,CASSLPTSGKASSYNEQFF,TGTGCCAGCAGCTTACCGACTAGCGGGAAGGCGAGCTCCTACAATGAGCAGTTCTTC
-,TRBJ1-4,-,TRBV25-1,CASSPGPRGEKLFF,TGTGCCAGCAGCCCGGGTCCCAGGGGAGAAAAACTGTTTTTT
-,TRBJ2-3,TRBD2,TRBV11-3,CASSSAGAPDTQYF,TGTGCCAGCAGCTCCGCGGGAGCCCCAGATACGCAGTATTTT
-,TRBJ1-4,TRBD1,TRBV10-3,CAISESGAGGVEKLFF,TGTGCCATCAGTGAGTCGGGGGCAGGGGGCGTTGAAAAACTGTTTTTT
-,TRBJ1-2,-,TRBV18,CASSPTGIDGYTF,TGTGCCAGCTCACCCACGGGGATTGACGGCTACACCTTC
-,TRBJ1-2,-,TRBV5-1,CASSLEPPKYINYGYTF,TGCGCCAGCAGCTTGGAGCCCCCGAAGTATATAAACTATGGCTACACCTTC
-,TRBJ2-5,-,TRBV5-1,CASSLESSETQYF,TGCGCCAGCAGCTTGGAATCGTCTGAGACCCAGTACTTC
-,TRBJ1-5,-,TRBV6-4,CASGETGVQPQHF,TGTGCCAGCGGCGAAACGGGGGTCCAGCCCCAGCATTTT
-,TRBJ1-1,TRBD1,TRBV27,CASRKPGTGVSGAFF,TGTGCCAGCAGAAAACCCGGGACAGGTGTTTCTGGAGCTTTCTTT
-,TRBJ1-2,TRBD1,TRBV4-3,CASSQIGQGAYGYTF,TGCGCCAGCAGCCAGATAGGACAGGGGGCCTATGGCTACACCTTC
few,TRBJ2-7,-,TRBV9,CASSVVPSTYEQYF,TGTGCCAGCAGCGTAGTCCCTAGTACCTACGAGCAGTACTTC
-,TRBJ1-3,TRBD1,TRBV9,CASSGRTGGNSGNTIYF,TGTGCCAGCAGCGGTAGGACAGGGGGCAACTCTGGAAACACCATATATTTT
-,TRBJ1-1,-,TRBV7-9,CSSSLLLYTEAFF,TGTTCCAGCAGCCTACTCCTCTACACTGAAGCTTTCTTT
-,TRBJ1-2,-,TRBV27,CASSSIPAWGHTF,TGTGCCAGCAGTTCCATCCCGGCCTGGGGCCACACCTTC
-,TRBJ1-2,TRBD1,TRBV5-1,CASSPGQGDGYTF,TGCGCCAGCAGCCCGGGACAGGGGGATGGCTACACCTTC
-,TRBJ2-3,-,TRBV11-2,CASKNWVAPDTQYF,TGTGCCAGCAAGAATTGGGTAGCCCCCGATACGCAGTATTTT
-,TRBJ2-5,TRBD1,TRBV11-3,CASSSNDRGGETQYF,TGTGCCAGCAGCTCCAACGACAGGGGCGGGGAGACCCAGTACTTC
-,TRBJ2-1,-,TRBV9,CASSVGPGAYNEQFF,TGTGCCAGCAGCGTAGGTCCAGGGGCGTACAATGAGCAGTTCTTC
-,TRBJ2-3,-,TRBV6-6,CASSHGGTDTQYF,TGTGCCAGCAGTCACGGGGGCACAGATACGCAGTATTTT
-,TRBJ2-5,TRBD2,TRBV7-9,CSSSSITTLLASQETQYF,TGTTCCAGCAGCTCGATTACTACCCTACTAGCGTCACAAGAGACCCAGTACTTC
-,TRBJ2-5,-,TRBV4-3,CASSQDYGGGGYQETQYF,TGCGCCAGCAGCCAAGATTACGGGGGAGGGGGGTACCAAGAGACCCAGTACTTC
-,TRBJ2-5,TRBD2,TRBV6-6,CASSSPGLAGEETQYF,TGTGCCAGCAGTTCCCCGGGACTAGCGGGGGAAGAGACCCAGTACTTC
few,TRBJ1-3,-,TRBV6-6,CASSSYLRQSGNTIYF,TGTGCCAGCAGTTCCTACCTCCGACAGTCTGGAAACACCATATATTTT